The clone carrying this T cell receptor beta chain is deemed medium-sized. The same CDR3 is also encoded by other DNA sequences in this sample. This entry comes from a study of blood T cell repertoires in COVID-19. V dropped 0 bases and J dropped 1; count of bases not matched to a gene: 2. The CDR3 contains 15 residues. The germline gives CDR1 SGHRS, CDR2 YFSETQ. The data were produced by immunoSEQ multiplex PCR, yet TCRdb's version contains in-frame clones alone and is incomplete. The sample shows about 13,000 clones, 65% to 80% of them seen only once. The sequenced sample was peripheral blood. The J gene is TRBJ2-3, the V gene TRBV5-1, with 7 bases identical to TRBD2. The clonotype was recovered from an elderly woman with acute or convalescent COVID-19. The CDR3 reads CASSLGLAGTDTQYF. The CDR3 coding sequence is TGCGCCAGCAGCTTGGGGCTAGCGGGCACAGATACGCAGTATTTT. The whole variable domain, filled in from reference TRBV5-1 and TRBJ2-3, reads KAGVTQTPRYLIKTRGQQVTLSCSPISGHRSVSWYQQTPGQGLQFLFEYFSETQRNKGNFPGRFSGRQFSNSRSEMNVSTLELGDSALYLCASSLGLAGTDTQYFGPGTRLTVL.